The present TCR beta chain was sequenced within a study of blood T cell repertoires in COVID-19. Study-level information: Two consecutive negative NP/OP PCR tests, clearance, or resolved symptoms defined Cohort 3 recovery. Specimens from acute and convalescent COVID-19 originated in the United States, Italy and Spain.

V lost 6 bases to trimming and J lost 2 bases, with 15 bases between them. The length of the CDR3 is 15 residues. Germline V lookup: CDR1 MNHEY, CDR2 SMNVEV (reference sequence). Original processing methods: Reference gene primer amplification gave estimated nucleated cell counts. Sequencing was performed with immunoSEQ multiplex PCR; in TCRdb, only in-frame clones are kept and a portion is missing. V, J and clone size were drawn from that table, and D and trimming were deduced from the DNA. The profile shows about 170,000 clones, around 80% of them singletons. The sequencing input was PBMCs or T cells enriched from blood (not recorded which). V and J are TRBV27 and TRBJ2-3; the D gene is possibly TRBD2 (5 bases). The receptor was derived from a woman in her sixties or seventies in a cohort exposed to, infected with or recovered from COVID-19 (not recorded which). The CDR3 nucleotides are TGTGCCAGCAGGAGGGAGAGCCCTATCACAGATACGCAGTATTTT. Protein product: CASRRESPITDTQYF.